The source of this T cell receptor beta chain is a study of cytomegalovirus exposure and HLA in healthy donors. Findings and caveats of the study: Highly shared variants forming one cluster were likely a sequencing artifact. Rarity held for most TCR sequences, but there were some public TCRs that occurred in many donors. One variant, a missense change in DCLRE1C, was linked in a later analysis to TCR beta V- and J-gene trimming.

As regards this clone: Its specificity is unknown.

60 Vbeta and 13 Jbeta primers were used in PCR. Method: immunoSEQ multiplex PCR; TCRdb's copy keeps in-frame clones and lacks some. The data show about 200,000 clones, and the top ten clones hold about 6%. Trimming shortened V by 6 bases and J by 5 bases, and 14 bases separated the two germline ends. The CDR3 is 14 amino acids. Germline loops: CDR1 MNHEY, CDR2 SMNVEV (reference sequence). Donors in the study were healthy people who gave bone marrow. The genes are TRBV27 and TRBJ1-5, with D perhaps TRBD1 (5 bases). Material: PBMCs. This clonotype was obtained from a man younger than 45 in good health and CMV-seronegative. CDR3 residues: CASSGGGRHQPQHF. CDR3 DNA sequence: TGTGCCAGCAGCGGCGGGGGGAGGCATCAGCCCCAGCATTTT.